This entry lists 17 T cell receptor beta chains sequenced from one sample in a study of cytomegalovirus exposure and HLA in healthy donors. Use of 60 Vbeta and 13 Jbeta primers characterized the PCR. Assay: immunoSEQ multiplex PCR; the TCRdb copy retains only in-frame clones and omits some. In the table there are about 170,000 clones, around 78% of which are singletons. The sequencing input was PBMCs. These receptors came from a female donor in good health and CMV-seronegative.

The chain links TRBV30 to TRBJ2-3; 9 bases map to TRBD2. Germline CDR1 and CDR2: GTSNPN and SVGIG (reference sequence). This CDR3 is 18 amino acids long. The ends lost 1 base at V and 2 bases at J; junction bases unmatched: 13. The CDR3 sequence is CAWSDLAGVSLSTDTQYF. The CDR3 DNA sequence: TGTGCCTGGAGTGACTTAGCGGGGGTATCCCTTTCCACAGATACGCAGTATTTT.

The rearrangement uses TRBV9 and TRBJ2-1, with D hard to call. Germline values: CDR1 SGDLS, CDR2 YYNGEE. This CDR3 has 12 residues. The V gene lost 4 bases and the J gene lost 10 bases, with 12 bases spanning the gap. This chain's CDR3 is CASSTTPVEQFF. CDR3 coding DNA: TGTGCCAGCAGCACTACTCCTGTAGAGCAGTTCTTC. Full variable domain (outside the CDR3, taken from reference TRBV9 and TRBJ2-1): DSGVTQTPKHLITATGQRVTLRCSPRSGDLSVYWYQQSLDQGLQFLIQYYNGEERAKGNILERFSAQQFPDLHSELNLSSLELGDSALYFCASSTTPVEQFFGPGTRLTVL.

This clone was seen more than once but under ten times. V gene TRBV6-1 combines with J gene TRBJ2-1, with TRBD1 matching 9 bases. Unmatched junction bases numbered 9, after V lost 6 bases and J lost 6 bases. Germline assignment: CDR1 MNHNS and CDR2 SASEGT. The CDR3 has 15 residues. For the CDR3, the DNA is TGTGCCAGCAGCAAAAAGACAGGGGGGGGCAATGAGCAGTTCTTC. It encodes CASSKKTGGGNEQFF.

Here the CDR3 reads CASRTGGADYGYTF. CDR3 DNA: TGTGCCAGCCGGACAGGGGGCGCGGACTATGGCTACACCTTC. The rearrangement uses TRBV28 and TRBJ1-2; TRBD1 matches 11 bases. Trimming cost V 8 bases and J 3 bases; bases outside gene matches: 5. The V gene's germline CDR1 is MDHEN and CDR2 SYDVKM. CDR3 length: 14 residues.

DNA for the CDR3: TGTGCCAGTGGCGTAGGGGTACAAGGCGAGCAGTACTTC. This gives the protein CASGVGVQGEQYF. This chain joins TRBV19 and TRBJ2-7, with D maybe TRBD1 (5 bases). Trimming cost V 8 bases and J 6 bases, with 17 bases left between them. This CDR3 spans 13 amino acids. Looked up from germline, CDR1 is LNHDA and CDR2 is SQIVND (reference sequence).

The V call is TRBV5-1, the J call TRBJ2-1; perhaps TRBD2 as D (6 bases). Between the trimmed V and J ends, which lost 7 bases and 8 bases, there was a span of 13 bases. The CDR3 sequence is 12 residues long. Germline V lookup: CDR1 SGHRS, CDR2 YFSETQ. The DNA for the CDR3 is TGCGCCAGCGCCTCGGAGGGAGATGAGCAGTTCTTC. It codes for CASASEGDEQFF.

The V and J genes are TRBV19 and TRBJ1-1, with D tentatively TRBD1 (5 bases). This CDR3 spans 15 amino acids. V was cut by 4 bases and J by 4 bases, with 16 bases left in between. CDR1 LNHDA and CDR2 SQIVND come from the germline V gene (reference sequence). The CDR3 reads CASSNPMGGSTEAFF. CDR3 DNA sequence: TGTGCCAGTAGTAATCCTATGGGGGGGAGCACTGAAGCTTTCTTT.

J is TRBJ1-1 and V is TRBV29-1, with D tentatively TRBD1 (5 bases). From germline, CDR1 is SQVTM and CDR2 ANQGSEA. Trimming took 7 bases from V and 0 from J, leaving 12 bases between them. This CDR3 has 13 residues. The DNA of the CDR3 is TGCAGCGCGCGGGGCTTCATGAACACTGAAGCTTTCTTT. Protein sequence: CSARGFMNTEAFF.

The chain uses TRBV19 and TRBJ1-1; 7 bases fit TRBD1. V was pared by 8 bases and J by 4 bases, with 10 bases of the junction left unmatched. From germline, CDR1 is LNHDA and CDR2 SQIVND (reference sequence). The CDR3 runs 14 residues. The CDR3 sequence is CASVLTGLITEAFF. CDR3 nucleotides: TGTGCCAGTGTTTTGACAGGGTTGATCACTGAAGCTTTCTTT.

The chain recombines TRBV10-2 with TRBJ2-1; D ambiguous. The CDR3 totals 15 residues. The V and J ends lost 8 bases and 6 bases respectively, with 20 bases between them. Per germline, CDR1 WSHSY and CDR2 SAAADI. In nucleotides, the CDR3 is TGCGCCAGCGCCACTGATCTTTCCCCCTTCAATGAGCAGTTCTTC. It is translated as CASATDLSPFNEQFF.

This clone was observed a few times. The junction and the germline gene differ at one end; a read error may be behind it. This chain connects TRBV15 to TRBJ2-4; D is possibly TRBD1 (5 bases). CDR3 size: 17 residues. Germline CDR1 is LNHNV and CDR2 is YYDKDF (reference sequence). The CDR3: CATSIVQGTEAKNSQYF. In DNA, the CDR3 is TGTGCCACCAGCATTGTTCAGGGAACCGAAGCCAAAAACAGTCAGTACTTC.

The chain couples TRBV7-2 to TRBJ2-5, with a tentative D call TRBD1 (6 bases). The germline V gene encodes CDR1 SGHTA and CDR2 FQGNSA. The V gene lost 5 bases and the J gene lost 3 bases, with 13 bases spanning the gap. This CDR3 contains 14 residues. CDR3: CASSPMRTEETQYF. The CDR3 DNA reads TGTGCCAGCAGCCCAATGAGGACAGAAGAGACCCAGTACTTC. Looking up the rest from reference TRBV7-2 and TRBJ2-5 gives the full variable domain: GAGVSQSPSNKVTEKGKDVELRCDPISGHTALYWYRQSLGQGLEFLIYFQGNSAPDKSGLPSDRFSAERTGGSVSTLTIQRTQQEDSAVYLCASSPMRTEETQYFGPGTRLLVL.

CDR3 protein: CASSRMDGDNEQFF. CDR3 in DNA: TGTGCCAGCAGCCGAATGGACGGGGACAATGAGCAGTTCTTC. The chain recombines TRBV4-2 with TRBJ2-1; weak D call: TRBD2 (5 bases). Trimming cost V 4 bases and J 5 bases, with 12 bases left between them. This CDR3 contains 14 residues. Germline V CDR1 and CDR2: LGHNA, YNFKEQ.

The chain links TRBV28 to TRBJ1-4; D is undetermined. Trimming stripped 5 bases from V and 8 bases from J, with 18 bases between. The germline V gene has CDR1 MDHEN and CDR2 SYDVKM. There are 15 residues in the CDR3. CDR3: CASSNPGSLLEKLFF. In DNA form, the CDR3 reads TGTGCCAGCAGTAACCCCGGGAGCCTTCTAGAAAAACTGTTTTTT.

V and J are TRBV11-2 and TRBJ2-1; TRBD1 matches 7 bases. This CDR3 is 17 amino acids long. The germline gives CDR1 SGHAT, CDR2 FQNNGV. Trimming cost V 0 bases and J 7 bases; bases outside gene matches: 12. Here the CDR3 reads CASSLEAGGFFANEQFF. The CDR3 nucleotides are TGTGCCAGCAGCTTAGAAGCAGGGGGTTTCTTTGCAAATGAGCAGTTCTTC. Complete variable domain (other parts from reference TRBV11-2 and TRBJ2-1): EAGVAQSPRYKIIEKRQSVAFWCNPISGHATLYWYQQILGQGPKLLIQFQNNGVVDDSQLPKDRFSAERLKGVDSTLKIQPAKLEDSAVYLCASSLEAGGFFANEQFFGPGTRLTVL.

There are a few counts of this clone. The chain recombines TRBV28 with TRBJ2-6; D gene uncertain. The germline gives CDR1 MDHEN, CDR2 SYDVKM. V was pared by 2 bases and J by 0 bases, with 5 bases between. This CDR3 is 15 amino acids long. CDR3 bases: TGTGCCAGCAGTTTAATGAGCTCTGGGGCCAACGTCCTGACTTTC. Protein: CASSLMSSGANVLTF.

The chain couples TRBV4-2 to TRBJ1-2, with 8 bases lining up with TRBD1. CDR3 length equals 16 residues. The V and J ends lost 1 base and 4 bases, in that order; junction bases with no gene match: 8. Per the germline V gene, CDR1 is LGHNA and CDR2 is YNFKEQ. CDR3 coding DNA: TGTGCCAGCAGCCAAGTAGGACAGGGAAGTCTCTATGGCTACACCTTC. The encoded protein is CASSQVGQGSLYGYTF.